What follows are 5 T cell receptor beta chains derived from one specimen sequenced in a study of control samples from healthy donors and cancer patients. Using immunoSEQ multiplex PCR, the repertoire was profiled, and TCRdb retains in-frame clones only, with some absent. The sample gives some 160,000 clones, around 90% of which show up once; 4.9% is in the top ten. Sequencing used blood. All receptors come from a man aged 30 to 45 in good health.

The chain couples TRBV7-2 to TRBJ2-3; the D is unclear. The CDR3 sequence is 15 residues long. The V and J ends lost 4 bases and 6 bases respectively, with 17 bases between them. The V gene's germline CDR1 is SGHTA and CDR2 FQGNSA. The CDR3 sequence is CASSSQAVSSDTQYF. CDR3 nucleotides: TGTGCCAGCAGCTCTCAAGCTGTGTCGTCGGATACGCAGTATTTT.

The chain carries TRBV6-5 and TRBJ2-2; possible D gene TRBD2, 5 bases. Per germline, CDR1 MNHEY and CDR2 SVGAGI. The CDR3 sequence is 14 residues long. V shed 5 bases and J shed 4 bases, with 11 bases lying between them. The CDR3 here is CASSPGSVTGELFF. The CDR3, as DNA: TGTGCCAGCAGTCCGGGATCAGTCACCGGGGAGCTGTTTTTT.

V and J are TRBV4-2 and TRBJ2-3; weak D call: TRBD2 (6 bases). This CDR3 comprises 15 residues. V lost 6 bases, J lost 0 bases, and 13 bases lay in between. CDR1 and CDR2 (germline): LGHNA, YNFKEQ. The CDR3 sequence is CASSDSGPSTDTQYF. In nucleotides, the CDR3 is TGTGCCAGCAGTGACAGCGGGCCCAGCACAGATACGCAGTATTTT.

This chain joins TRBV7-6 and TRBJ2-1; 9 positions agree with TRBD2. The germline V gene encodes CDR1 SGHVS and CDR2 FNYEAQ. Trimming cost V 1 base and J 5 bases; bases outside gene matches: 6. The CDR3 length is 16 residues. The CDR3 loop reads CASSLVLAGNHNEQFF. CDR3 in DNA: TGTGCCAGCAGCTTAGTGCTAGCGGGAAACCACAATGAGCAGTTCTTC.

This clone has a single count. CDR3 bases: TGTGCCAGCAGCTTATCCCACGGACAGGTAGACCACGAGCAGTACTTC. Amino acids: CASSLSHGQVDHEQYF. This chain connects TRBV7-9 to TRBJ2-7, with TRBD1 matching over 7 bases. Germline-derived CDR1 and CDR2 are SEHNR and FQNEAQ (reference sequence). The V segment lost 2 bases and the J segment 5 bases; nucleotides outside the gene matches: 12. CDR3 length equals 16 residues.